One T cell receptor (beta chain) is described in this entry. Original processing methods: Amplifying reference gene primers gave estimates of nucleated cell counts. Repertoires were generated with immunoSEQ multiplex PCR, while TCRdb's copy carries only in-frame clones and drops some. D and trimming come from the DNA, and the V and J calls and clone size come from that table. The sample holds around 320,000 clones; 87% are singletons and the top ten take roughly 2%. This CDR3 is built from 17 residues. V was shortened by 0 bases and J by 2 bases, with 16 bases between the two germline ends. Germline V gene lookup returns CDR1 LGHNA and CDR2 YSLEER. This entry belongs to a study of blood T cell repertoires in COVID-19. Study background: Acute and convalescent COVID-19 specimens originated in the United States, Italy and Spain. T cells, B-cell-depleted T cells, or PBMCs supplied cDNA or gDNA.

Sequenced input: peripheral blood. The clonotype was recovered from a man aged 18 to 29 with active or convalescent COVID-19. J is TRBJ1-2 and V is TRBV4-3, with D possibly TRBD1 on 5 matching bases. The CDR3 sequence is CASSQDRAGPPNYGYTF. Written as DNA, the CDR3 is TGCGCCAGCAGCCAAGATCGGGCGGGGCCCCCGAACTATGGCTACACCTTC.